This T cell receptor beta chain emerged from a study of cytomegalovirus exposure and HLA in healthy donors. As for this clone: Its target is not known.

Vbeta (60) and Jbeta (13) primers were used in the PCR. This table comes from immunoSEQ multiplex PCR, and its TCRdb copy is limited to in-frame clones, with some not included. This specimen shows tens of thousands of clones; the ten leading clones hold 2.5% to 3%. The trim removed 5 bases at V and 9 bases at J, leaving 7 bases unmatched. CDR1 and CDR2 from the germline V gene are LNHNV and YYDKDF (reference sequence). CDR3 length equals 14 residues. Overall study findings and caveats: Later analysis placed DRB1 highest and HLA-C lowest in TCR association rates, which differed by HLA locus.

The chain joins TRBV15 to TRBJ1-6, with 7 positions matching TRBD1. The sequencing sample was made of PBMCs. The TCR was taken from a man aged 40-55 years in good health and CMV-seronegative. The CDR3 bases are TGTGCCACCAGCTCCGACAGGGAGGCTTCACCCCTCCACTTT. Translating it yields CATSSDREASPLHF.